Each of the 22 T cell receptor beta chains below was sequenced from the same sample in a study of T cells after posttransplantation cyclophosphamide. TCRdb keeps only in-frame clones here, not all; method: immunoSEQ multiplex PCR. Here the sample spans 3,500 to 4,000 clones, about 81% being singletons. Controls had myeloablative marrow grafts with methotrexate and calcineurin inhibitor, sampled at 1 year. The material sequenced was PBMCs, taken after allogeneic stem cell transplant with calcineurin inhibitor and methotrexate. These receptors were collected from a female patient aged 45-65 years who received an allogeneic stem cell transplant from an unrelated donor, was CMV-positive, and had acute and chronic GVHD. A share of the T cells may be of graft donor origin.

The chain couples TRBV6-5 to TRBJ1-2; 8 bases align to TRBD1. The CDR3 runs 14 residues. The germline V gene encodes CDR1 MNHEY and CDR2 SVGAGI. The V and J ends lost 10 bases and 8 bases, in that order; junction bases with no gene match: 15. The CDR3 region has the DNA TGTGCCACTACATACGGACAGGGCTTCTACGGCTACACCTTC. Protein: CATTYGQGFYGYTF.

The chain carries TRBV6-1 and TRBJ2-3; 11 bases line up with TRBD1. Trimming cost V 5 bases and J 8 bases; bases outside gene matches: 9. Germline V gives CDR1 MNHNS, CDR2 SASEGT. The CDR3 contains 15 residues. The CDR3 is CASSLRTGGSVTQYF. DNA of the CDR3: TGTGCCAGCAGTTTAAGGACAGGGGGCTCGGTTACGCAGTATTTT.

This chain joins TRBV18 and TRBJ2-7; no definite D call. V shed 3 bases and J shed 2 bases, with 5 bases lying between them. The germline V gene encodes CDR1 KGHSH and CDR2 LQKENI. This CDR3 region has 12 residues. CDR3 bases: TGTGCCAGCTCACCGCCTACCTACGAGCAGTACTTC. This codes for CASSPPTYEQYF.

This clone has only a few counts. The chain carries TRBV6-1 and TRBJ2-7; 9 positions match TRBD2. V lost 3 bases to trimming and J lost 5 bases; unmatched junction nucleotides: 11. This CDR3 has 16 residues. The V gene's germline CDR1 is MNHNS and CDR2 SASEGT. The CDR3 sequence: CASSDLSGGAVHEQYF. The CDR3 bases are TGTGCCAGCAGTGACCTTAGCGGGGGTGCGGTCCACGAGCAGTACTTC.

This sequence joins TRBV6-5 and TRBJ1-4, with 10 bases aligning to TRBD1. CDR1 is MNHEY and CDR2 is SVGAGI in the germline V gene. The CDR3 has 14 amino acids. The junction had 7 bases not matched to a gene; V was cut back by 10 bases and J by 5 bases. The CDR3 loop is CAMGDRGANEKLFF. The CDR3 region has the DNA TGTGCCATGGGGGACAGGGGCGCCAATGAAAAACTGTTTTTT.

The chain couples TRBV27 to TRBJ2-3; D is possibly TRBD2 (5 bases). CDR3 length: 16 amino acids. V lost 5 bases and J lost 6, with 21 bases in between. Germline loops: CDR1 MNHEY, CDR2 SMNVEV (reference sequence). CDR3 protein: CASSTPSREPRDTQYF. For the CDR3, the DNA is TGTGCCAGCAGTACCCCCTCACGGGAACCACGGGATACGCAGTATTTT.

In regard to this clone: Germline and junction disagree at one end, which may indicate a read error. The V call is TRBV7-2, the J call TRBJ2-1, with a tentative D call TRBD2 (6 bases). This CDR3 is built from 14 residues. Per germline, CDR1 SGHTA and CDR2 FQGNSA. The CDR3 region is CASSRSPGLSTMVF. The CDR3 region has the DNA TGTGCCAGCAGCCGGTCCCCGGGACTCTCCACAATGGTCTTC. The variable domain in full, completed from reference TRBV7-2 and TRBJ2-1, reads GAGVSQSPSNKVTEKGKDVELRCDPISGHTALYWYRQSLGQGLEFLIYFQGNSAPDKSGLPSDRFSAERTGGSVSTLTIQRTQQEDSAVYLCASSRSPGLSTMVFGPGTRLTVL.

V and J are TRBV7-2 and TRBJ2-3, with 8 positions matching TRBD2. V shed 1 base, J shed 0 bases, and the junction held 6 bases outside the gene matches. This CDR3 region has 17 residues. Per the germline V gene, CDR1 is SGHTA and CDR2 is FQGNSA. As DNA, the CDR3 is TGTGCCAGCAGCTTAGGGCCAGCGGGGGTAAGCACAGATACGCAGTATTTT. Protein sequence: CASSLGPAGVSTDTQYF.

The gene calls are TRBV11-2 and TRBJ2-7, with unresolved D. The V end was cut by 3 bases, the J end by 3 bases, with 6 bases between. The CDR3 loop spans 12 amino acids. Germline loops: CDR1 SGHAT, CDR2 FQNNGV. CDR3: CASSFRLYEQYF. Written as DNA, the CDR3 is TGTGCCAGCAGCTTCCGTCTCTACGAGCAGTACTTC.

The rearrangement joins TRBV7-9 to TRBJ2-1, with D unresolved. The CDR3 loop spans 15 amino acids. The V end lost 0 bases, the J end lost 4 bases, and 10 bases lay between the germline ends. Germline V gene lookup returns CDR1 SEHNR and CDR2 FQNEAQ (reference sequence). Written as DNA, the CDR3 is TGTGCCAGCAGCTTAGCCGAAGGCAGGTACAATGAGCAGTTCTTC. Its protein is CASSLAEGRYNEQFF.

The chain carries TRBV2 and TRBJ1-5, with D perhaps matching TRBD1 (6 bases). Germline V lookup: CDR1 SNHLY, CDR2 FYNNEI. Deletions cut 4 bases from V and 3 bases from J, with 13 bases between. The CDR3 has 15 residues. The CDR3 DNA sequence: TGTGCCAGCAGTGTAACACAGGGTTCCAATCAGCCCCAGCATTTT. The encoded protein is CASSVTQGSNQPQHF.

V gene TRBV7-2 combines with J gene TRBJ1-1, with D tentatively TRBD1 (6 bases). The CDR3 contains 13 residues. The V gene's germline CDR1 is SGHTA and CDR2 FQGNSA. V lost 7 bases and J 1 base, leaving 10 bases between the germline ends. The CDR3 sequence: CASTLGGNTEAFF. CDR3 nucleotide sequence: TGTGCCAGCACCCTAGGGGGGAACACTGAAGCTTTCTTT.

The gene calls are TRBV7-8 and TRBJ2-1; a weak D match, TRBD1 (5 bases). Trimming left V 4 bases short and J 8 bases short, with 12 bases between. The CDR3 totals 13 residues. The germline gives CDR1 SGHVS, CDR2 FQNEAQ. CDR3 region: CASSSYQGYEQFF. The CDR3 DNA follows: TGTGCCAGCAGCTCCTATCAGGGCTATGAGCAGTTCTTC.

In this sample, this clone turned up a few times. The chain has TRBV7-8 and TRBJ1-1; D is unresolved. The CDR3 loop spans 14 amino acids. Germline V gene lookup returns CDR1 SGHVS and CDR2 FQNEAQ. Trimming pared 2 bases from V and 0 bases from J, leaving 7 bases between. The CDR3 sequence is CASSLLTLNTEAFF. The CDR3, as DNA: TGTGCCAGCAGCTTACTCACATTGAACACTGAAGCTTTCTTT.

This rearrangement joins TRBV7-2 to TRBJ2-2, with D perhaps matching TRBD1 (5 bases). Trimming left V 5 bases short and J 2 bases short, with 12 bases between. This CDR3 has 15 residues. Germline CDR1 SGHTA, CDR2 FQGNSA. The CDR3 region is CASSRRGHNTGELFF. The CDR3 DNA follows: TGTGCCAGCAGCCGCCGAGGACACAACACCGGGGAGCTGTTTTTT.

DNA for the CDR3: TGTGCCAGCAGTTTCAATAGGAGGCGGGAGGACGGTACAGATACGCAGTATTTT. Translating gives CASSFNRRREDGTDTQYF. The J gene is TRBJ2-3, the V gene TRBV27; 8 bases align to TRBD2. J lost 3 bases, V lost 3 bases, and 14 bases had no gene match. Germline values: CDR1 MNHEY, CDR2 SMNVEV (reference sequence). This CDR3 comprises 18 residues.

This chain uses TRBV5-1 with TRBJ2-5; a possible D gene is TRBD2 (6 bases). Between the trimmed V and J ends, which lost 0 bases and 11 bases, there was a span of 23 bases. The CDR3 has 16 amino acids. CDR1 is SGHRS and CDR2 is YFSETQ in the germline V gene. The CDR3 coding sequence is TGCGCCAGCAGCTTGGGTCTAGCAAGAGCCTCGGGGGAGCAGTACTTC. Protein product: CASSLGLARASGEQYF.

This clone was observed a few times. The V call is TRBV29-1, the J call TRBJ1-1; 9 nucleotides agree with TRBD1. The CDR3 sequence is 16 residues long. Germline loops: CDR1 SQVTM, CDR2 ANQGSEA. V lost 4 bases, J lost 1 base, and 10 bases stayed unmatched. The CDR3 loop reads CSVGRIDRGENTEAFF. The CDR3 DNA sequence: TGCAGCGTTGGTAGAATCGACAGGGGGGAGAACACTGAAGCTTTCTTT. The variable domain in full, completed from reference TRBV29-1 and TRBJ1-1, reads SAVISQKPSRDICQRGTSLTIQCQVDSQVTMMFWYRQQPGQSLTLIATANQGSEATYESGFVIDKFPISRPNLTFSTLTVSNMSPEDSSIYLCSVGRIDRGENTEAFFGQGTRLTVV.

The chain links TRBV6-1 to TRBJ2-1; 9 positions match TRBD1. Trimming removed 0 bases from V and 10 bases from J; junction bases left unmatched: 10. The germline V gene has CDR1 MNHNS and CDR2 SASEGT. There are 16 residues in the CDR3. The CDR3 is CASSEAGQGSFLEQFF. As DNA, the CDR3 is TGTGCCAGCAGTGAAGCGGGACAGGGCTCCTTTTTGGAGCAGTTCTTC.

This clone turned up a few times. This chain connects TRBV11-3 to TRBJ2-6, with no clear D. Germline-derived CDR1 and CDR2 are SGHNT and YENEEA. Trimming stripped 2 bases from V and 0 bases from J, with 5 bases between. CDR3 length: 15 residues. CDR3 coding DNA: TGTGCCAGCAGCTTATACAGCTCTGGGGCCAACGTCCTGACTTTC. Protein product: CASSLYSSGANVLTF.

The CDR3 region has the DNA TGTGCCAGCAGTTACACCCCCCGGTACAGGGGGACTGAAGCTTTCTTT. Its translation: CASSYTPRYRGTEAFF. This chain uses TRBV6-5 with TRBJ1-1; TRBD1 matches 8 bases. V lost 2 bases, J lost 5 bases, and 10 bases stayed unmatched. The CDR3 consists of 16 residues. Germline assignment: CDR1 MNHEY and CDR2 SVGAGI.

The CDR3 loop reads CASSLEGGEQFF. For the CDR3, the DNA is TGCGCCAGCAGCTTGGAAGGGGGTGAGCAGTTCTTC. J is TRBJ2-1 and V is TRBV5-1; the D gene is possibly TRBD1 (6 bases). The CDR3 runs 12 residues. CDR1 and CDR2 from the germline V gene are SGHRS and YFSETQ. The V end was cut by 0 bases, the J end by 9 bases, with 7 bases between.